The 9 T cell receptor beta chains presented below share a single source sample, sequenced in a study of blood T cell repertoires in COVID-19. Assay used: immunoSEQ multiplex PCR; TCRdb lists only in-frame clones, some missing. Here the sample spans about 210,000 clones, around nine tenths being singletons. The sequenced sample was peripheral blood. The receptor set was obtained from a man aged 55 to 70 who had recovered from COVID-19.

This sequence joins TRBV6-5 and TRBJ2-7; weak D call: TRBD1 (6 bases). The CDR3 runs 13 residues. Germline loops: CDR1 MNHEY, CDR2 SVGAGI. V gave up 9 bases and J gave up 1 base, with 13 bases separating them. The CDR3: CASSKDRSYEQYF. The DNA for the CDR3 is TGTGCCAGTTCCAAGGACAGATCCTACGAGCAGTACTTC.

This chain joins TRBV6-5 and TRBJ1-6, with 7 bases that match TRBD1. Germline values: CDR1 MNHEY, CDR2 SVGAGI. J lost 10 bases, V lost 5 bases, and 11 bases had no gene match. The CDR3 spans 15 residues. Here the CDR3 reads CASSRRTGAESPLHF. In nucleotides, the CDR3 is TGTGCCAGCAGTCGCCGGACAGGAGCAGAATCACCCCTCCACTTT.

This chain connects TRBV11-2 to TRBJ2-1; D call uncertain. Per germline, CDR1 SGHAT and CDR2 FQNNGV. V lost 4 bases and J lost 1, with 11 bases in between. CDR3 size: 15 residues. The CDR3 nucleotides read TGTGCCAGCAGCTCCACCCTAGATTCCTACAATGAGCAGTTCTTC. Translating gives CASSSTLDSYNEQFF. Filled out from reference TRBV11-2 and TRBJ2-1, the complete variable domain reads EAGVAQSPRYKIIEKRQSVAFWCNPISGHATLYWYQQILGQGPKLLIQFQNNGVVDDSQLPKDRFSAERLKGVDSTLKIQPAKLEDSAVYLCASSSTLDSYNEQFFGPGTRLTVL.

This chain uses TRBV28 with TRBJ1-6; D might be TRBD1 (5 bases). V lost 2 bases to trimming and J lost 1 base, with 18 bases between them. Germline-derived CDR1 and CDR2 are MDHEN and SYDVKM. The CDR3 covers 19 residues. The CDR3 sequence is CASSLPNQGFGSYNSPLHF. CDR3 DNA sequence: TGTGCCAGCAGTTTACCGAACCAGGGTTTTGGGTCCTATAATTCACCCCTCCACTTT.

This clone occurred once. The V call is TRBV5-1, the J call TRBJ2-7; possibly TRBD1 for D (6 bases). The CDR3 contains 14 residues. Germline-derived CDR1 and CDR2 are SGHRS and YFSETQ. Deletions cut 0 bases from V and 7 bases from J, with 14 bases between. The CDR3 DNA reads as TGCGCCAGCAGCTTGGACAGGGCCCCTGGTGAGCAGTACTTC. It codes for CASSLDRAPGEQYF.

This chain joins TRBV12-3 or TRBV12-4 and TRBJ1-2, with a possible D match to TRBD1 (5 bases). This CDR3 spans 12 amino acids. Trimming took off 5 bases at V and 4 bases at J, with 8 bases between the two ends. The CDR3 here is CASSPGGYGYTF. The CDR3, as DNA: TGTGCCAGCAGTCCCGGGGGCTATGGCTACACCTTC.

DNA of the CDR3: TGTGCCTGGAGCGGTTATACAGGGGCAGGCTACACCTTC. It yields the protein CAWSGYTGAGYTF. This rearrangement joins TRBV30 to TRBJ1-2; 7 bases match TRBD1. The CDR3 spans 13 residues. The V gene end was trimmed by 3 bases and the J gene end by 8 bases; junction bases not matched to a gene: 9. Germline V gene sequence: CDR1 GTSNPN, CDR2 SVGIG (reference sequence).

The chain has TRBV18 and TRBJ2-2; maybe TRBD1 (5 bases). Germline V gene sequence: CDR1 KGHSH, CDR2 LQKENI. V was cut by 1 base and J by 4 bases, with 19 bases left in between. This CDR3 is 18 amino acids long. The CDR3, as DNA: TGTGCCAGCTCACCACTCCCCCTAATACAGGAAATCACCGGGGAGCTGTTTTTT. The encoded protein is CASSPLPLIQEITGELFF.

The chain is built from TRBV12-5 and TRBJ2-7, with D perhaps matching TRBD1 (5 bases). Germline values: CDR1 LGHNT, CDR2 FRNRAP. The V and J ends lost 1 base and 5 bases respectively, with 12 bases between them. The CDR3 covers 14 residues. CDR3 sequence reads: CASGLEGKQHEQYF. CDR3 coding DNA: TGTGCTAGTGGTTTGGAGGGGAAGCAGCACGAGCAGTACTTC.